In its sample, the clone carrying this TCR beta chain was seen a few times. Its antigen remains unidentified. Within the sample, other DNA sequences also encode this same CDR3. This entry comes from a study of OX40 agonist ivuxolimab in advanced cancers. This table comes from immunoSEQ multiplex PCR, and its TCRdb copy is limited to in-frame clones, with some not included. Of 60,000 or so clones in the sample, more than 75% were seen once. Study-level results: On average, a greater number of expanded clones characterised CD8+ T cells relative to CD4+.

Trimming cost V 5 bases and J 7 bases; bases outside gene matches: 9. The CDR3 is 14 residues long. Germline-derived CDR1 and CDR2 are MDHEN and SYDVKM. This rearrangement joins TRBV28 to TRBJ1-2; 8 bases line up with TRBD1. The TCR originated in an adult with an advanced solid tumor such as melanoma, head and neck, liver or kidney cancer. The source was CD4+ or CD8+ T cells sorted from blood, collected in a trial of the OX40 agonist ivuxolimab. The CDR3 bases are TGTGCCAGCAGTCCGCCTGCCAGGGGGCTTGGCTACACCTTC. Protein: CASSPPARGLGYTF.